The 30 T cell receptor beta chains listed next were all sequenced from one sample in a study of tumor and adjacent non-tumor tissue in lung cancer. This sample's RNA came from whole unsorted tissue. The normal lung tissue was taken more than 3 cm from the tumor edge. The library came from three nested PCR rounds adapted from ARM-PCR protocols. TCRdb redid the calling of the multiplex PCR reads with MiXCR, one entry per CDR3 protein. The data show about 67,000 distinct CDR3 sequences, roughly 77% seen once. The specimen sequenced was distant non-tumor lung tissue. These receptor sequences come from a man in his sixties with non-small cell lung cancer.

In the case of this clonotype: At one end the junction does not follow the germline gene, possibly because of a read error. The J gene is TRBJ2-2, the V gene TRBV11-1; no firm D call. Germline values: CDR1 SGHAT, CDR2 FQDESV (reference sequence). The length of the CDR3 is 14 residues. The CDR3 region is CVNSYISGTGELFF. The CDR3 DNA reads TGCGTCAACAGCTATATTAGTGGCACCGGGGAGCTGTTTTTT.

The chain uses TRBV4-1 and TRBJ2-1, with a tentative D call TRBD2 (5 bases). Germline values: CDR1 MGHRA, CDR2 YSYEKL. The CDR3 runs to 18 residues. The V end was cut by 2 bases, the J end by 13 bases, with 30 bases between. Here the CDR3 reads CASSQSPVGAADYIKQFF. The CDR3 DNA sequence: TGCGCCAGCAGCCAATCCCCCGTTGGAGCGGCTGACTACATTAAACAGTTCTTC.

Many counts were recorded for this clonotype. The J gene is TRBJ1-5, the V gene TRBV28; no definite D call. Trimming removed 3 bases from V and 5 bases from J, with 14 bases in between. CDR3 length: 15 amino acids. Germline V CDR1 and CDR2: MDHEN, SYDVKM. The CDR3 loop is CASSLTSGSHQPQHF. The CDR3 DNA sequence: TGTGCCAGCAGTTTGACCTCCGGGTCTCATCAGCCCCAGCATTTT.

In regard to this clonotype: It is likely a read error, because the conserved phenylalanine at the end of the CDR3 is missing. It is unclear where the CDR3 begins or ends on the DNA, so no DNA is shown, and the CDR3 is as TCRdb lists it. The chain employs TRBV6-5 and TRBJ1-2; the table's D call TRBD1 went unverified against the DNA. The CDR3 length is 15 residues, termini included. Germline-derived CDR1 and CDR2 are MNHEY and SVGAGI. CDR3 amino acids: CASSRQGGNNYSYAL.

This clonotype was counted once. An end of the junction does not agree with germline; a read error may underlie this. DNA of the CDR3: TGCACCAGCAGCTTCTGGGACCAGAACACTGAAGCTTTCTTT. This gives the protein CTSSFWDQNTEAFF. This sequence joins TRBV5-1 and TRBJ1-1; D possibly corresponds to TRBD1 (5 bases). The CDR3 covers 14 residues. Germline CDR1 is SGHRS and CDR2 is YFSETQ. The variable domain in full, with the rest retrieved from reference TRBV5-1 and TRBJ1-1, is KAGVTQTPRYLIKTRGQQVTLSCSPISGHRSVSWYQQTPGQGLQFLFEYFSETQRNKGNFPGRFSGRQFSNSRSEMNVSTLELGDSALYLCTSSFWDQNTEAFFGQGTRLTVV.

This clonotype was observed at least ten times. The V and J genes are TRBV5-1 and TRBJ2-1; the D gene is possibly TRBD1 (5 bases). Trimming cost V 4 bases and J 6 bases, with 17 bases left between them. CDR1 and CDR2 from the germline V gene are SGHRS and YFSETQ. The CDR3 is 15 amino acids. This CDR3 reads CASSQGATGGNEQFF. CDR3 coding DNA: TGCGCCAGCAGCCAAGGGGCGACCGGCGGCAATGAGCAGTTCTTC.

This clonotype was counted a single time. One end of the junction varies from germline; a read error may be responsible. The chain combines TRBV14 with TRBJ2-1; TRBD2 matches at 8 bases. The CDR3 sequence is 15 residues long. Germline V gene sequence: CDR1 SGHDN, CDR2 FVKESK. CDR3 residues: CVSSPGPAGVDEQFF. The CDR3 DNA sequence: TGTGTCAGCAGCCCGGGACCAGCGGGAGTTGATGAGCAGTTCTTC. The full variable domain, completed using reference TRBV14 and TRBJ2-1, is EAGVTQFPSHSVIEKGQTVTLRCDPISGHDNLYWYRRVMGKEIKFLLHFVKESKQDESGMPNNRFLAERTGGTYSTLKVQPAELEDSGVYFCVSSPGPAGVDEQFFGPGTRLTVL.

In regard to this clonotype: It is likely a read error, because the conserved phenylalanine at the end of the CDR3 is missing. The rearrangement joins TRBV11-1 to TRBJ2-2; D is uncertain. The germline V gene has CDR1 SGHAT and CDR2 FQDESV (reference sequence). This CDR3 is built from 14 residues. The DNA of the CDR3 is TGTGCTAGCAGCTATATAAGTGGCACCGGGGAGCTGTTTCTT. Encoded protein: CASSYISGTGELFL.

Notes on this clonotype: Compared with germline, one end of the junction differs, possibly owing to a read error. The chain couples TRBV4-1 to TRBJ2-1; D gene uncertain. Germline CDR1 is MGHRA and CDR2 is YSYEKL. There are 14 residues in the CDR3. In DNA, the CDR3 is TGCGCCAGCATCCAAGAGCGCAACCACAATGAGCAGTTCTTC. It is translated as CASIQERNHNEQFF.

This clonotype was seen a single time. Germline is not matched at one junction end, which may reflect a read error. The rearrangement links TRBV29-1 to TRBJ1-5; perhaps TRBD1 as D (5 bases). This CDR3 contains 12 residues. The germline V gene has CDR1 SQVTM and CDR2 ANQGSEA. The CDR3 reads CSVGQGQRPQHF. The CDR3 region has the DNA TGCAGTGTTGGCCAGGGCCAACGGCCCCAGCATTTT.

The rearrangement uses TRBV7-8 and TRBJ2-7, with 7 bases lining up with TRBD1. The J segment lost 7 bases and the V segment lost 4 bases, leaving 10 bases of the junction unmatched. The CDR3 covers 14 residues. CDR1 and CDR2 from the germline V gene are SGHVS and FQNEAQ. The DNA of the CDR3 is TGTGCCAGCAGCTATGGGACAGTAGCCCCGGAGCAGTACTTC. Amino acid sequence: CASSYGTVAPEQYF.

This clonotype was detected only a few times. The chain has TRBV7-8 and TRBJ2-1, with D possibly being TRBD2 (5 bases). The CDR3 contains 14 residues. In germline, CDR1 is SGHVS, CDR2 FQNEAQ. V shed 5 bases and J shed 5 bases, with 13 bases lying between them. CDR3 sequence: CASSAEDRDNEQFF. In DNA, the CDR3 is TGTGCCAGCAGCGCGGAGGACCGGGACAATGAGCAGTTCTTC.

With respect to this clonotype: This sequence may be a read error, since a much larger clone differs from it by one base. This CDR3 reads CATSRVLYNEQFF. The CDR3 nucleotides read TGTGCCACCAGCAGAGTGCTTTACAATGAGCAGTTCTTC. This chain joins TRBV15 and TRBJ2-1; D not resolved. The CDR3 loop spans 13 amino acids. The germline CDR1 and CDR2 sequences are LNHNV and YYDKDF (reference sequence). V dropped 1 base and J dropped 4 bases, with 5 bases sitting between them.

About this clonotype itself: The junction departs from the called germline gene at one end, perhaps through a read error. CDR3 coding DNA: TGTGTCATCAGTGATAACGGCGGCCGGGGGCGCACAGATACGCAATATTTT. This translates into CVISDNGGRGRTDTQYF. The chain combines TRBV10-3 with TRBJ2-3, with D perhaps TRBD1 or TRBD2 (6 bases each). The CDR3 runs to 17 residues. Germline V gene lookup returns CDR1 ENHRY and CDR2 SYGVKD.

As concerns this clonotype: This may be a read error: a much more frequent sequence differs by one nucleotide. The chain has TRBV6-5 and TRBJ2-1; D may correspond to TRBD1 or TRBD2 (6 bases each). CDR1 is MNHEY, CDR2 SVGAGI, per germline. This CDR3 comprises 12 residues. CDR3 in amino acids: CVSKQGLSEQFF. Written as DNA, the CDR3 is TGTGTCAGCAAACAGGGACTCAGTGAGCAGTTCTTC.

As for this clonotype: A read error is possible here, since a much larger clone lies one base away. The chain couples TRBV20-1 to TRBJ2-7; no clear D. In germline, CDR1 is DFQATT, CDR2 SNEGSKA (reference sequence). Trimming took 6 bases from V and 2 from J, leaving 11 bases between them. The CDR3 is made up of 12 amino acids. CDR3 region: CSARQSPYEQYF. The CDR3 nucleotides are TGCAGTGCCCGACAAAGCCCCTACGAGCAGTACTTC.

The chain carries TRBV5-4 and TRBJ2-7, with D maybe TRBD1 (6 bases). V gave up 4 bases and J gave up 7 bases, with 15 bases separating them. Germline-derived CDR1 and CDR2 are SGHNT and YYREEE (reference sequence). There are 13 residues in the CDR3. This CDR3 is CASSRQAVYEQYF. CDR3 DNA: TGTGCCAGCAGCCGACAGGCTGTCTATGAGCAGTACTTC.

About this clonotype: The CDR3 end shows no conserved phenylalanine or tryptophan, and so a read error is likely. It is unclear where the CDR3 begins or ends on the DNA, so no DNA is shown, and the CDR3 is as TCRdb lists it. The J gene is TRBJ2-4, the V gene TRBV28; the table's D call, TRBD1, has no DNA check behind it. The germline V gene has CDR1 MDHEN and CDR2 SYDVKM. The CDR3 sequence runs 15 residues, both termini included. CDR3 region: CATGGRAGTKNIKYI.

Regarding this clonotype: Germline is not matched at one junction end, which may reflect a read error. The V call is TRBV11-1, the J call TRBJ2-1; possible D gene TRBD1, 6 bases. The germline V gene encodes CDR1 SGHAT and CDR2 FQDESV (reference sequence). The CDR3 spans 15 residues. Here the CDR3 reads CASSLIQGHRDEQFF. The CDR3 DNA follows: TGTGCCAGCAGCTTGATTCAGGGGCACCGAGATGAGCAATTCTTC.

To note about this clonotype: Compared with germline, one end of the junction differs, possibly owing to a read error. V gene TRBV6-5 combines with J gene TRBJ1-1; D gene uncertain. This CDR3 has 12 amino acids. The germline V gene has CDR1 MNHEY and CDR2 SVGAGI. CDR3 region: CASSSGNTGAFF. The CDR3 DNA reads TGTGCCAGCAGTTCAGGTAACACTGGAGCTTTCTTT.

With regard to this clonotype: The conserved closing phenylalanine or tryptophan is absent in this CDR3, likely reflecting a read error. This rearrangement joins TRBV11-2 to TRBJ1-1; D is unresolved. V lost 2 bases and J 0 bases, leaving 7 bases between the germline ends. The V gene's germline CDR1 is SGHAT and CDR2 FQNNGV. The length of the CDR3 is 14 residues. CDR3 bases: TGTGCCAGCAGCTTAAACGGTATGAACACTGAAGCTTTCTTA. This gives the protein CASSLNGMNTEAFL.

V is TRBV4-1 and J is TRBJ2-1; 8 nucleotides line up with TRBD2. The germline gives CDR1 MGHRA, CDR2 YSYEKL. The CDR3 spans 15 residues. The V and J ends lost 4 bases and 10 bases, in that order; junction bases with no gene match: 12. In DNA form, the CDR3 reads TGCGCCAGCAGCCCCATAACGGGAGGGGAGGGAGAGCAGTTCTTC. This sequence encodes CASSPITGGEGEQFF.

Details on this clonotype: The junction shows a germline mismatch at one end, possibly a read error. The gene calls are TRBV28 and TRBJ1-2, with 7 bases aligning to TRBD1. This CDR3 region has 14 residues. From germline, CDR1 is MDHEN and CDR2 SYDVKM. CDR3 bases: TGTGCCAGGAGATTAGCGACAGGGACCTATGGCTACACCTTT. It encodes CARRLATGTYGYTF.

Of note for this clonotype: An end of the junction differs from the germline gene, which may be a read error. The V call is TRBV6-2 or TRBV6-3, the J call TRBJ2-1; D is unclear. Germline V gene sequence: CDR1 MNHEY, CDR2 SVGEGT. CDR3 size: 17 residues. The chain's CDR3 is CASRYDWPDKLYNEQLF. CDR3 in DNA: TGTGCCAGCAGGTACGACTGGCCTGATAAATTATACAATGAGCAGCTCTTC.

This clonotype rates as large. At one end, the junction sequence differs from germline, possibly due to a read error. The chain uses TRBV4-2 and TRBJ1-5; TRBD1 agrees at 8 bases. The V gene's germline CDR1 is LGHNA and CDR2 YNFKEQ. The CDR3 extends over 15 amino acids. The CDR3 DNA reads as TGTGCCAGCAGCCAGACCGGGACAGGCAAGCAGCCCCAGCATTTT. Encoded protein: CASSQTGTGKQPQHF.

For this clonotype: The CDR3 ends on some other residue instead of the conserved phenylalanine or tryptophan, so this is likely a read error. This sequence joins TRBV28 and TRBJ1-1; D is unresolved. CDR1 is MDHEN, CDR2 SYDVKM, per germline. The CDR3 extends over 14 amino acids. V lost 10 bases and J lost 1, with 16 bases in between. The CDR3, as DNA: TGTGCCAACACCCGAGTCTGGACGAACACTGAAGCTTTCTAT. Its translation is CANTRVWTNTEAFY.

This clonotype was seen a single time. The conserved phenylalanine or tryptophan normally closing the CDR3 is absent here, so this likely arose from a read error. This chain connects TRBV14 to TRBJ1-3, with TRBD1 matching over 8 bases. Germline loops: CDR1 SGHDN, CDR2 FVKESK. The CDR3 covers 15 residues. Trimming took 7 bases from V and 4 from J; bases not matched to a gene: 9. This CDR3 is CASIQRTGPGNTIYL. The DNA of the CDR3 is TGTGCCAGCATCCAGAGGACAGGGCCGGGAAACACCATATATTTA.

With regard to this clonotype: At one end the junction does not follow the germline gene, possibly because of a read error. The J gene is TRBJ2-1, the V gene TRBV12-3 or TRBV12-4, with D perhaps TRBD1 or TRBD2 (5 bases each). This CDR3 is built from 15 residues. CDR3 amino acids: CANSIPQRDHNEQFF. The CDR3 DNA reads TGTGCCAACAGTATCCCACAACGGGACCACAATGAGCAGTTCTTC.

A note on this clonotype: At one end the junction does not follow the germline gene, possibly because of a read error. The rearrangement links TRBV6-2 or TRBV6-3 to TRBJ1-3; 7 bases match TRBD1. This CDR3 is 11 amino acids long. Germline loops: CDR1 MNHEY, CDR2 SVGEGT. The CDR3 region has the DNA TGTGCCATCGGCTCCGGGACAGATGTTTCTTTT. This encodes CAIGSGTDVSF.

As for this clonotype: Since a much larger clone is just one base distant, this may be a read error. The CDR3, as DNA: TGTGTCAGCAGCTTAGGACAGGGGGCCGCTGAAGCTTTCTTT. Amino acids: CVSSLGQGAAEAFF. V and J are TRBV7-9 and TRBJ1-1; 11 positions agree with TRBD1. The germline V gene encodes CDR1 SEHNR and CDR2 FQNEAQ (reference sequence). The CDR3 has 14 amino acids.